A single T cell receptor beta chain is shown here with its context. Its specificity is unknown. The sample originates from a study of cytomegalovirus exposure and HLA in healthy donors. Study-level results: Apparent HLA restriction characterized most CMV-associated TCR beta chains in a later analysis.

Primers: 60 Vbeta forward and 13 Jbeta reverse. Some clones are missing from TCRdb's copy, which holds only in-frame ones; the method was immunoSEQ multiplex PCR. Of 130,000 to 150,000 clones in the sample, around 76% were seen once. The length of the CDR3 is 14 residues. Trimming shortened V by 3 bases and J by 8 bases, and 15 bases separated the two germline ends. The germline V gene has CDR1 SGDLS and CDR2 YYNGEE. Sequencing was done on a sample of PBMCs. The receptor was isolated from a male donor in good health and CMV-seronegative. The genes are TRBV9 and TRBJ2-1, with a possible D match to TRBD2 (6 bases). As DNA, the CDR3 is TGTGCCAGCAGCGCGGGACTTTTGGGGTATGAGCAGTTCTTC. This sequence encodes CASSAGLLGYEQFF.